Described below is a single T cell receptor beta chain sequence and its context. The data stem from a study of T cell repertoires in aging, cancer and after chemotherapy. Study-level background: Donors were grouped into six age bands spanning 30 or younger through 70 or older. Repeat sampling of healthy donors over several months to years showed clear clonal overlap.

The CDR3 consists of 13 residues. V was cut by 1 base and J by 7 bases, with 10 bases left in between. The V gene's germline CDR1 is MNHNS and CDR2 SASEGT. A mixed TRB-A/B primer pool amplified rearranged TRB by multiplex touch-down PCR. A single record per CDR3 protein comes from TCRdb applying MiXCR to the multiplex PCR reads. Of 10,000 to 15,000 distinct CDR3 sequences in the sample, approximately 30% were seen once. Peripheral blood genomic DNA, not sorted cells or RNA, was the template. Source material: blood. The receptor was isolated from a human donor in good health. The donor label of this sample is uncertain. J is TRBJ1-2 and V is TRBV6-1; a weak D match, TRBD1 (5 bases). CDR3 region: CASSEGQGTGYTF. The CDR3 nucleotides read TGTGCCAGCAGTGAAGGTCAGGGTACTGGCTACACCTTC.